The rows below give T cell receptor beta chains drawn from one sample of a study of cytomegalovirus exposure and HLA in healthy donors. The method was immunoSEQ multiplex PCR; TCRdb's version includes in-frame clones alone and lacks a portion of them. The table lists 150,000 to 200,000 clones, about 80% of them singletons. The source material was PBMCs. The receptors were sampled from a man aged 25-45 years in good health and CMV-seronegative. The CDR3 runs from the conserved cysteine through the conserved F or W. Fields, in order: clone size, D gene, J gene, V gene, CDR3 DNA, CDR3 protein. A D gene is named only where the DNA matches it firmly. Clone sizes are given selectively: once, few, many, or a class where the clone is expanded.

NA NA TRBJ1-1 TRBV28 TGTGCCAGCAGCCCATCGAACACTGAAGCTTTCTTT CASSPSNTEAFF
NA TRBD2 TRBJ2-5 TRBV6-1 TGTGCCAGCACCGAGCGGGAAGAAGAGACCCAGTACTTC CASTEREEETQYF
NA NA TRBJ1-6 TRBV19 TGTGCCAGTAGTTACGGGGAAAATTCACCCCTCCACTTT CASSYGENSPLHF
NA NA TRBJ2-7 TRBV4-1 TGCGCCAGCAGCCAATCGCAGGACTCCTACGAGCAGTACTTC CASSQSQDSYEQYF
NA TRBD2 TRBJ2-1 TRBV6-1 TGTGCCAGCGGGGGACTAGCGGGGCCGTTCTTC CASGGLAGPFF
NA TRBD1 TRBJ2-2 TRBV9 TGTGCCAGCAGCGGATCCAGGGGGCTTTACGGGGAGCTGTTTTTT CASSGSRGLYGELFF
NA TRBD2 TRBJ2-1 TRBV14 TGTGCCAGCAGCCAAGAAGGGACAGGGGGACTAGCGGGGCGGTACAATGAGCAGTTCTTC CASSQEGTGGLAGRYNEQFF
NA NA TRBJ1-5 TRBV18 TGTGCCAGCTCACTCGACAGTCACAATCAGCCCCAGCATTTT CASSLDSHNQPQHF
once TRBD2 TRBJ2-7 TRBV27 TGTGCCAGCAGCCTAGCCCCGCGGCGAGCGGGAGTCGGCTACGAGCAGTACTTC CASSLAPRRAGVGYEQYF
NA NA TRBJ2-7 TRBV11-2 TGTGCCAGCAGCCGTGGGAGCGAGCAGTACTTC CASSRGSEQYF
NA TRBD1 TRBJ1-2 TRBV29-1 TGCAGCGTTTGGACCAACAGGGGCAGAAACTATGGCTACACCTTC CSVWTNRGRNYGYTF
NA NA TRBJ2-1 TRBV18 TGTGCCAGCTCATCGGACTTGGGTCTGAAGAATGAGCAGTTCTTC CASSSDLGLKNEQFF
NA TRBD1 TRBJ1-4 TRBV19 TGTGCCAGTAGTATTAACACCGGGACAGGGAATGAAAAACTGTTTTTT CASSINTGTGNEKLFF
NA TRBD2 TRBJ2-3 TRBV7-3 TGTGCCAGCGGCGTTAGCGGGAGCTACACAGATACGCAGTATTTT CASGVSGSYTDTQYF
NA NA TRBJ1-1 TRBV9 TGTGCCAGCAGCGTAGGGGGCTTCATGAACACTGAAGCTTTCTTT CASSVGGFMNTEAFF
NA TRBD1 TRBJ1-5 TRBV7-9 TGTGCCAGCAGCGCATCAGGGGGAGATCAGCCCCAGCATTTT CASSASGGDQPQHF
once NA TRBJ1-1 TRBV27 TGTGCCAGCAGTTTGTGGCGACCGGGGGGTACTGAAGCTTTCTTT CASSLWRPGGTEAFF
NA TRBD2 TRBJ2-1 TRBV25-1 TGTGCCAGCAACTCCTTAGCGGGAGGTTCCCATGAGCAGTTCTTC CASNSLAGGSHEQFF
NA NA TRBJ2-7 TRBV7-9 TGTGCCAGCAGCTTACGAGGGAAAAGAGACTACGAGCAGTACTTC CASSLRGKRDYEQYF
NA TRBD2 TRBJ2-3 TRBV28 TGTGCCAGCAGTTCCACGTGGGCTAGCGGGCAATCCACAGATACGCAGTATTTT CASSSTWASGQSTDTQYF
few TRBD1 TRBJ1-1 TRBV5-6 TGTGCCAGCAGCATCGGGACAGGGGAGTATCCTTTCTTT CASSIGTGEYPFF
NA TRBD1 TRBJ2-7 TRBV15 TGTGCCACCAGCAGGGCGGGGGACAGGGGGCGCGTCGAGCAGTACTTC CATSRAGDRGRVEQYF
few TRBD2 TRBJ2-7 TRBV5-1 TGCGCCAGCAGCTTTAGCGGGAGGTCCTCCTACGAGCAGTACTTC CASSFSGRSSYEQYF
NA TRBD1 TRBJ2-7 TRBV5-4 TGTGCCAGCAGCTTTTCGGGACAGGGGGCTCTCGAGCAGTACTTC CASSFSGQGALEQYF
NA TRBD1 TRBJ1-5 TRBV4-2 TGTGCCAGCAGCCAAGACAGCCAGGGGGCAACAAACAATCAGCCCCAGCATTTT CASSQDSQGATNNQPQHF
NA TRBD2 TRBJ2-2 TRBV7-3 TGTGCCAGCAGCTTACCTTCCGGGACTAGCTTCGGGGAGCTGTTTTTT CASSLPSGTSFGELFF
once NA TRBJ1-3 TRBV6-5 TGTGCCAGCACCAAAGTCGCAGTGGGCGGAAACACCATATATTTT CASTKVAVGGNTIYF
NA TRBD1 TRBJ2-4 TRBV7-9 TGTGCCAGCAGGTCTCCGGGACAGGTGGACATTCAGTACTTC CASRSPGQVDIQYF